The T cell receptor (beta chain) described here comes from a study of T cells after yellow fever vaccination. Whole-study context: Where fractions had low cell numbers, libraries were prepared from them with the SMART-Seq v4 Ultra Low Input RNA kit.

V shed 5 bases and J shed 4 bases, with 15 bases lying between them. This CDR3 is built from 14 residues. TCRdb ran MiXCR on the 5' RACE reads and lists one entry per CDR3 protein. The sample has 500,000 to 650,000 distinct CDR3 sequences; about 17% are singletons. As regards this clonotype: What it binds is not known.

The study's findings and limits: The secondary response was weaker, and its peak arrived faster, on day 5 versus 15. Contamination of FACS-sorted repertoires by abundant clonotypes from the bulk population could occur.

This sequence was found in a man aged 18 to 35 who received the YFV17D yellow fever vaccine. J is TRBJ2-7 and V is TRBV12-3 or TRBV12-4; TRBD1 or TRBD2 may be the D gene (5 bases each). The sample here was PBMCs, taken 4 to 5 days after the first yellow fever vaccination. The CDR3 bases are TGTGCCAGCAGTATAGGGGACCGGCCTTACGAGCAGTACTTC. It is translated as CASSIGDRPYEQYF.